The TCR beta chain under discussion was sequenced for a study of shared clonotypes between healthy human individuals. Looking at the study overall: Each donor had three CD4 naive, three CD4 memory, two CD8 naive and one CD8 memory plate.

Sorted-subset replicate PCR reactions contained roughly 200 ng DNA, corresponding to some 29,000 T cell genomes. Here immunoSEQ multiplex PCR was the method, and the copy in TCRdb shows in-frame clones only, minus some. The table shows 600,000 to 700,000 clones, with 60% to 75% occurring only once. In the CD4+ fraction, cells were divided into CD45RA+ naive and CD45RA-negative memory subsets. Notes on this clone: Other nucleotide sequences from this sample produce the same CDR3.

The sample comprised memory CD4+ T cells sorted from blood. The subset denotes: CD45RA-negative fraction. This TCR came from a woman in her 30s in good health.

CDR3 in amino acids: CASTLGGTNEKLFF. CDR3 nucleotide sequence: TGTGCCAGCACCCTAGGCGGGACTAATGAAAAACTGTTTTTT. The rearrangement joins TRBV28 to TRBJ1-4, with D uncertain. This CDR3 is 14 amino acids long. V dropped 7 bases and J dropped 2 bases, with 11 bases sitting between them. CDR1 and CDR2 from the germline V gene are MDHEN and SYDVKM.